A single count supports the clone carrying this T cell receptor beta chain. The data were taken from a study of blood T cell repertoires in COVID-19. Original processing notes: Estimation of nucleated cell counts was performed using reference gene primer amplification. Sequenced by immunoSEQ multiplex PCR; TCRdb stores in-frame clones only, minus some. V, J and clone size derive from that table, while D and trimming were established from the DNA sequence. The repertoire holds tens of thousands of clones, with about 91% as singletons. Material: peripheral blood. This receptor was identified in a man aged 60 to 69 with acute or convalescent COVID-19.

CDR3 loop: CASSFGAGDPYNEQFF. In DNA form, the CDR3 reads TGTGCCAGCAGCTTTGGGGCGGGAGACCCCTACAATGAGCAGTTCTTC. The chain carries TRBV5-6 and TRBJ2-1, with TRBD2 identical over 7 bases. J lost 2 bases, V lost 2 bases, and 7 bases had no gene match. This CDR3 is built from 16 residues. Germline V lookup: CDR1 SGHDT, CDR2 YYEEEE.